This T cell receptor beta chain was found in a study of metastatic and nonmetastatic thyroid tumors. Until they underwent thyroid surgery, no patient had received any treatment. MiXCR re-clonotyped the PCR reads for TCRdb. The sample holds about 39,000 clones, 19% seen once. After removal of 5 bases from V and 5 bases from J, the junction contained 10 bases not matched to a gene. The CDR3 covers 17 residues. CDR1 and CDR2 from the germline V gene are LGHNA and YNFKEQ. The chain uses TRBV4-2 and TRBJ2-1, with 12 bases matching TRBD2. The material sequenced was blood. The sequence came from a female donor with papillary thyroid cancer or a benign thyroid nodule (not recorded which). Some clones in this sample may be carry-over from other donors' samples. The CDR3 DNA reads as TGTGCCAGCAGCGAGAGGAACCGACTAGCGGGGGACAATGAGCAGTTCTTC. As protein: CASSERNRLAGDNEQFF.